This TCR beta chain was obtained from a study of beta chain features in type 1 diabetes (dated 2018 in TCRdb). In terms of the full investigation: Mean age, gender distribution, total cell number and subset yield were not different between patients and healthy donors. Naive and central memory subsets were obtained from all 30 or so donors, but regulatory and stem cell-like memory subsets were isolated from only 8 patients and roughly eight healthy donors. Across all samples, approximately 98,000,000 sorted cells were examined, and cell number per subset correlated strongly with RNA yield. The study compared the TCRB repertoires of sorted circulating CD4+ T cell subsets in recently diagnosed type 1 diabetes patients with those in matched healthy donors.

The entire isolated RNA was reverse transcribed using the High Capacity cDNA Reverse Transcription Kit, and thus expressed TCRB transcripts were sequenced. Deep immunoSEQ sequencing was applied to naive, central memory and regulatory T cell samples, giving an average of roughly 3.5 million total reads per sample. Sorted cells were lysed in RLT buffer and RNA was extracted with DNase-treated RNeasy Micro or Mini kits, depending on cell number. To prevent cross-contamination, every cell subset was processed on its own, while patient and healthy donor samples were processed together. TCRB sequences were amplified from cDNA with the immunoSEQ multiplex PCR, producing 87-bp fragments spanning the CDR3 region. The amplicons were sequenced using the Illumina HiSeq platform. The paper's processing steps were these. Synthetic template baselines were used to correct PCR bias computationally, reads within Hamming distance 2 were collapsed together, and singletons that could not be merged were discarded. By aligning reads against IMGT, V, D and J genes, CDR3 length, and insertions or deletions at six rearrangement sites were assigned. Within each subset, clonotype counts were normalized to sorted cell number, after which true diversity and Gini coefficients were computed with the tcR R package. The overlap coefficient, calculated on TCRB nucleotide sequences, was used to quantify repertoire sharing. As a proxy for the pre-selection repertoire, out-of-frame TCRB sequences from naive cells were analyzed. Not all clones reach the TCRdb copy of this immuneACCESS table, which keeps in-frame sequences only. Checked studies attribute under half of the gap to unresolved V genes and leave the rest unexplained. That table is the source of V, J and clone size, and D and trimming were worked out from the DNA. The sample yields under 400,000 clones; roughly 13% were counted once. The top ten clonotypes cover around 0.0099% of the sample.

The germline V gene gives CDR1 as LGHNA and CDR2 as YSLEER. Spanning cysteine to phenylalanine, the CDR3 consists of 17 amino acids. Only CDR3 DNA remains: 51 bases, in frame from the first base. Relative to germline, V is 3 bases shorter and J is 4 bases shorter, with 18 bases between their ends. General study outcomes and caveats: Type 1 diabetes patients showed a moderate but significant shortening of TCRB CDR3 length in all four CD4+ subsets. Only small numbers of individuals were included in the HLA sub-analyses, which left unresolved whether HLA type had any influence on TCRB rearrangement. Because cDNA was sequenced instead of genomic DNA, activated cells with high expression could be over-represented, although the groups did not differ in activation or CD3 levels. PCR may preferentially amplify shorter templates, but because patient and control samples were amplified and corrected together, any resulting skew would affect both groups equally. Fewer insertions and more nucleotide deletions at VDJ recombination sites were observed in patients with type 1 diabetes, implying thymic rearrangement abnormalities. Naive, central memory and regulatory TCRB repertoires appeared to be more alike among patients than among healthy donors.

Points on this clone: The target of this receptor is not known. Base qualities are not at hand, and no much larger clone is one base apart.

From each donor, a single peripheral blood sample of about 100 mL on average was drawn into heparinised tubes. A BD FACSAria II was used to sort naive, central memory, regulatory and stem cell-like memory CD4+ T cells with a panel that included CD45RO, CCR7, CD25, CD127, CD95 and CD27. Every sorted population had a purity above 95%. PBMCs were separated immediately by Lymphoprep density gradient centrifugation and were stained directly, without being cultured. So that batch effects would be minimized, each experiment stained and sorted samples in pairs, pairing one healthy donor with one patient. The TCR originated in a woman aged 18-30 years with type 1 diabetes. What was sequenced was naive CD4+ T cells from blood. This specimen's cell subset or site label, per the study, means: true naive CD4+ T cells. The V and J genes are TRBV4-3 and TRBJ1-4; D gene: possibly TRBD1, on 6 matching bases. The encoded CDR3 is CASSQGSGTFLNEKLFF. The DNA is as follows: TGCGCCAGCAGCCAGGGTTCGGGGACATTCCTTAATGAAAAACTGTTTTTT.